The source of this TCR beta chain is a study of human T cells and chemical hapten exposure. Turning to the study itself: Patients, chiefly female, had alopecia areata, totalis or universalis. General study results and limits: Clustering by CDR3 similarity yielded significantly more large clusters from expanded TCRs than controls. TCRs at a frequency above 1 in 1000 stayed unchanged with DPC sensitization.

The time point is: patch test 1, 2 weeks after DPC sensitization. Treatment indicated: therapeutic diphenylcyclopropenone sensitization with weekly scalp DPC. In germline, CDR1 is SGHTA, CDR2 FQGNSA. This CDR3 comprises 13 residues. The junction had 6 bases not matched to a gene; V was cut back by 6 bases and J by 9 bases. TCRdb used MiXCR to reprocess the RACE reads, holding one entry per CDR3 protein. The data show roughly 190,000 distinct CDR3 sequences, with approximately 20% seen just once and about 6.7% held by the top ten. Regarding this clonotype: What it binds is not known.

The origin of this receptor is a woman in her 50s with alopecia areata. Some clones in this sample may be carry-over from other donors' samples. The V call is TRBV7-2, the J call TRBJ2-1; the match to TRBD1 covers 9 bases. Sequenced here: whole blood, sampled in connection with sensitization to the hapten diphenylcyclopropenone (DPC). The CDR3 DNA sequence: TGTGCCAGCAGGTCCGGGACAGGGATTGAGCAGTTCTTC. Its protein product is CASRSGTGIEQFF.